What follows describes a single T cell receptor (beta chain). CD8+ and CD4+ blood T cells underwent TCR beta sequencing. These data come from a study of CD8 T cells in Susac syndrome. Whole-study context: When blood was drawn, the patients with Susac syndrome were therapy-naive, on corticosteroids, or on intravenous immunoglobulin alone.

The authors reverse transcribed about 0.5 to 1 ug RNA with random hexamers. Using its own MiXCR run on the immunoSEQ multiplex PCR reads, TCRdb lists one record per CDR3 protein. The sample lists 95,000 to 150,000 distinct CDR3 sequences; roughly 94% were seen once. V was cut by 4 bases and J by 8 bases, with 11 bases left in between. Germline V gene sequence: CDR1 SQVTM, CDR2 ANQGSEA. There are 11 residues in the CDR3. The rearrangement uses TRBV29-1 and TRBJ1-2; D gene ambiguous. The sequence was obtained from a human donor with Susac syndrome. Sequencing was performed on CD8+ T cells from PBMCs. The CDR3 DNA is TGCAGCGTTGCGAGGACCTGGGGCTACACCTTC. Its protein is CSVARTWGYTF.